This TCR beta chain is from a study of T cells expressing NK-cell markers. cDNA encoding TCR beta was synthesized via 5'RACE template switching incorporating UMIs. TCRdb reanalyzed the 5' RACE reads, giving one entry per CDR3 protein sequence and no DNA. There are about 460,000 distinct CDR3 sequences in the sample, with around 1.4% held by the top ten. On this clonotype itself: The antigen is not known.

Germline CDR1 KGHDR, CDR2 SFDVKD. CDR3 length: 16 amino acids. Study-wide results and caveats: Leadership of the CD3+CD56-NKG2C+ fraction also belonged to these clonotypes in several donors.

The material sequenced was blood T cells: a sorted CD56 or NKG2C T cell subset, CD4+ or CD8+ T cells, or bulk PBMC T cells (not recorded which). The sequence was obtained from a woman between 50 and 59 years old in good health. V usage is TRBV24-1 and J usage is TRBJ2-1; TCRdb picks TRBD2, but there is no DNA to check that call. This chain's CDR3 is CATSGLAESSYNEQFF.